These T cell receptor beta chains were read from a single sample in a study of blood T cell repertoires in COVID-19. Only in-frame clones appear in the TCRdb table, and some are missing; sequencing was by immunoSEQ multiplex PCR. This table has around 330,000 clones, 75% to 90% appearing once. Sequenced sample: PBMCs or T cells enriched from blood (not recorded which). The receptors shown here come from a man between 60 and 75 years old who had recovered from COVID-19. Each CDR3 is given with its conserved first and last residue. The D gene is left open where the match is weak. Clone size is given for some rows only: seen once, a few or many times, or a class if the clone is expanded.

J gene | clone size | D gene | V gene | CDR3 DNA | CDR3 protein
TRBJ2-7 | NA | TRBD2 | TRBV15 | TGTGCCACCAGCATGGGACTAGCGGGAGGCCCCCCGTCCTACGAGCAGTACTTC | CATSMGLAGGPPSYEQYF
TRBJ2-7 | NA | NA | TRBV2 | TGTGCCAGCAGCCTGGGTGGGGGGTACGAGCAGTACTTC | CASSLGGGYEQYF
TRBJ2-7 | NA | NA | TRBV19 | TGTGCCAGTAGTATGTCAGGAACTTTTACCTACGAGCAGTACTTC | CASSMSGTFTYEQYF
TRBJ2-7 | NA | NA | TRBV6-5 | TGTGCCAGCAGTTACGGGCGGGGGCTCTACGAGCAGTACTTC | CASSYGRGLYEQYF
TRBJ2-5 | NA | TRBD2 | TRBV7-2 | TGTGCCAGCAGCTTTGGTGGAATTAGCGGGAAGTTAAAGACCCAGTACTTC | CASSFGGISGKLKTQYF
TRBJ1-1 | NA | NA | TRBV6-4 | TGTGCCAGCAGTGCCCTAGCAGGGGCGAACACTGAAGCTTTCTTT | CASSALAGANTEAFF
TRBJ2-7 | NA | NA | TRBV7-2 | TGTGCCAGCAGCGGAGTAGAGCGGAACTACGAGCAGTACTTC | CASSGVERNYEQYF
TRBJ2-1 | NA | NA | TRBV5-4 | TGTGCCAGCAGCTTTGAGGTAGCCTACAATGAGCAGTTCTTC | CASSFEVAYNEQFF
TRBJ2-2 | NA | TRBD2 | TRBV7-2 | TGTGCCAGCAGCTTAAACGGGAGGGCCCTGCCCGGGGAGCTGTTTTTT | CASSLNGRALPGELFF
TRBJ1-2 | few | TRBD1 | TRBV15 | TGTGCCACCAGCAGAGCGGAGGGGGCAGGGCACGGCTACACCTTC | CATSRAEGAGHGYTF
TRBJ1-1 | NA | NA | TRBV19 | TGTGCCAGTAAAAACAGGGTAATGAACACTGAAGCTTTCTTT | CASKNRVMNTEAFF
TRBJ2-1 | NA | TRBD2 | TRBV5-1 | TGCGCCAGCAGGTCTGGACTAGCGGGAGGAGAATACAATGAGCAGTTCTTC | CASRSGLAGGEYNEQFF
TRBJ2-3 | NA | TRBD1 | TRBV19 | TGTGCCAGTAGTATCCTCGGACAGGGCGTTGATACGCAGTATTTT | CASSILGQGVDTQYF
TRBJ2-3 | NA | TRBD1 | TRBV5-8 | TGTGCCAGCAGCTGGACGGGACAGGGAACAGATACGCAGTATTTT | CASSWTGQGTDTQYF
TRBJ1-6 | NA | TRBD1 | TRBV9 | TGTGCCAGCATTCCGGGACAGGGGGCGAGGGGCTATAATTCACCCCTCCACTTT | CASIPGQGARGYNSPLHF
TRBJ2-7 | few | NA | TRBV28 | TGTGCCAGCACCGTAGCGGACTCCTACGAGCAGTACTTC | CASTVADSYEQYF
TRBJ2-1 | NA | NA | TRBV10-2 | TGCGCCAGCAGTGGGGGCAGCGACAATGAGCAGTTCTTC | CASSGGSDNEQFF
TRBJ2-7 | NA | TRBD1 | TRBV7-9 | TGTGCCAGCAGCTTAATGGGGACAGGGACTAACGAGCAGTACTTC | CASSLMGTGTNEQYF
TRBJ2-5 | NA | TRBD2 | TRBV9 | TGTGCCAGCAGCGTCGGGCTAGCGGGGGGGGAGACCCAGTACTTC | CASSVGLAGGETQYF
TRBJ1-3 | once | TRBD1 | TRBV30 | TGTGCCTGGATAGACAGGGGAGCAGGAAACACCATATATTTT | CAWIDRGAGNTIYF
TRBJ2-3 | few | TRBD2 | TRBV3-1/TRBV3-2 | TGTGCCAGCAGCGCACCAGGACTAGCGGGCACAGATACGCAGTATTTT | CASSAPGLAGTDTQYF
TRBJ2-7 | NA | TRBD2 | TRBV15 | TGTGCCACCAGCAGAGACCTAACTAGCGGGAGCGGATACGAGCAGTACTTC | CATSRDLTSGSGYEQYF
TRBJ2-1 | NA | TRBD2 | TRBV7-9 | TGTGCCAGCAGCTTATCACCCGGGGGGTCCAATGAGCAGTTCTTC | CASSLSPGGSNEQFF
TRBJ2-7 | NA | TRBD2 | TRBV7-2 | TGTGCCAGCAGCAATAAAGGCGGGAGGGCCTACGAGCAGTACTTC | CASSNKGGRAYEQYF
TRBJ2-3 | once | NA | TRBV18 | TGTGCCAGCTCACCGCCGACGACCGCCGGAGGAGATACGCAGTATTTT | CASSPPTTAGGDTQYF
TRBJ1-1 | few | NA | TRBV14 | TGTGCCAGCAGCCATCGGGACACCGAGGGAGCTTTCTTT | CASSHRDTEGAFF
TRBJ2-2 | NA | TRBD2 | TRBV14 | TGTGCCAGCAGCCAAGAGGCGGGGGCCGGGGAGCTGTTTTTT | CASSQEAGAGELFF
TRBJ2-7 | NA | NA | TRBV11-3 | TGTGCCAGCAGCGGACAGTCCTACGAGCAGTACTTC | CASSGQSYEQYF
TRBJ2-1 | NA | NA | TRBV3-1/TRBV3-2 | TGTGCCAGCAGCTCTAGGGGGGGGATTAATGAGCAGTTCTTC | CASSSRGGINEQFF
TRBJ2-5 | NA | NA | TRBV7-9 | TGTGCCAGCAGCTTAGCGCGGAGTCGAGAGACCCAGTACTTC | CASSLARSRETQYF
TRBJ1-2 | NA | NA | TRBV18 | TGTGCCAGCTCACCATCCAGGGGCGGTGGCTACACCTTC | CASSPSRGGGYTF
TRBJ2-2 | NA | TRBD1 | TRBV28 | TGTGCCAGCAGCCTAGACAGGGTCGAGGGGGAGCTGTTTTTT | CASSLDRVEGELFF
TRBJ2-1 | NA | NA | TRBV2 | TGTGCCAGCAGCGAAAATCTAGTAGCGGATGAGCAGTTCTTC | CASSENLVADEQFF
TRBJ2-1 | NA | NA | TRBV27 | TGTGCCAGCAGTTTCCGGCTAGGTGGCTTTGATGAGCAGTTCTTC | CASSFRLGGFDEQFF
TRBJ2-3 | NA | TRBD2 | TRBV3-1/TRBV3-2 | TGTGCCAGCAGCCAAGTGACTAGCGGCACAGATACGCAGTATTTT | CASSQVTSGTDTQYF
TRBJ1-5 | NA | NA | TRBV5-1 | TGCGCCAGCAGCTTGGGATCAGTTCTGAAGAGCAATCAGCCCCAGCATTTT | CASSLGSVLKSNQPQHF
TRBJ1-2 | NA | NA | TRBV7-9 | TGTGCCAGCAGCTCCGGACAATCTGGCTACACCTTC | CASSSGQSGYTF
TRBJ2-5 | NA | TRBD2 | TRBV28 | TGTGCCAGCAGTTTATTTAGCGGGCCCCTCAACTTC | CASSLFSGPLNF
TRBJ2-2 | NA | NA | TRBV5-1 | TGCGCCAGCAGCTTGTCCCTTCGTGGGCTGAGAACCGGGGAGCTGTTTTTT | CASSLSLRGLRTGELFF
TRBJ2-3 | NA | NA | TRBV19 | TGTGCCAGTAGTATGCAGTCTAGCACAGATACGCAGTATTTT | CASSMQSSTDTQYF
TRBJ1-1 | NA | TRBD1 | TRBV4-1 | TGCGCCAGCAGCCTGACAGGGAAAGCCTCCAACACTGAAGCTTTCTTT | CASSLTGKASNTEAFF
TRBJ2-7 | NA | TRBD2 | TRBV28 | TGTGCCAGCAGCCTAGGCGGGGGGGGACCCTACGAGCAGTACTTC | CASSLGGGGPYEQYF
TRBJ2-3 | NA | NA | TRBV28 | TGTGCCAGCAGTTTTGGGCGATCCCCAGATACGCAGTATTTT | CASSFGRSPDTQYF